These 11 T cell receptor beta chains came from one sample sequenced in a study of blood T cell repertoires in COVID-19. TCRdb's table, derived via immunoSEQ multiplex PCR, lists solely in-frame clones and lacks some. The table has roughly 220,000 clones, 88% seen once; the top ten hold 14% to 15%. Material: PBMCs or T cells enriched from blood (not recorded which). The receptors shown here come from a woman between 45 and 65 years old with acute COVID-19.

The chain combines TRBV5-6 with TRBJ2-5; TRBD2 agrees at 10 bases. V was pared by 2 bases and J by 5 bases, with 15 bases of the junction left unmatched. CDR1 SGHDT and CDR2 YYEEEE come from the germline V gene. The CDR3 consists of 18 residues. The DNA for the CDR3 is TGTGCCAGCAGCTTTGGGTTCGGGTCGGCTAGCGGGAGTGAGACCCAGTACTTC. It codes for CASSFGFGSASGSETQYF.

This clone was counted once. This chain joins TRBV2 and TRBJ2-3; 7 nucleotides agree with TRBD1. Germline trimming cut 1 base from V and 0 bases from J; bases unmatched to any gene: 1. The germline V gene has CDR1 SNHLY and CDR2 FYNNEI. The CDR3 runs 15 residues. CDR3 in amino acids: CASSEGDRSTDTQYF. The CDR3 coding sequence is TGTGCCAGCAGTGAAGGGGACAGAAGCACAGATACGCAGTATTTT.

The CDR3 sequence: CASSFLGLGEKLFF. CDR3 sequence (DNA): TGTGCCAGCAGCTTCCTGGGCCTCGGTGAAAAACTGTTTTTT. The rearrangement joins TRBV7-2 to TRBJ1-4; D is undetermined. The CDR3 sequence is 14 residues long. Trimming shortened V by 3 bases and J by 7 bases, and 12 bases separated the two germline ends. Germline CDR1 and CDR2: SGHTA and FQGNSA. Full variable domain (outside the CDR3, taken from reference TRBV7-2 and TRBJ1-4): GAGVSQSPSNKVTEKGKDVELRCDPISGHTALYWYRQSLGQGLEFLIYFQGNSAPDKSGLPSDRFSAERTGGSVSTLTIQRTQQEDSAVYLCASSFLGLGEKLFFGSGTQLSVL.

The gene calls are TRBV24-1 and TRBJ2-7, with 7 nucleotides matching TRBD2. J lost 5 bases, V lost 3 bases, and 6 bases had no gene match. Germline CDR1 KGHDR, CDR2 SFDVKD. CDR3 length equals 14 residues. CDR3 DNA sequence: TGTGCCACCAGTGATGGGGGAGGGGCCCACGAGCAGTACTTC. Protein product: CATSDGGGAHEQYF.

The rearrangement links TRBV24-1 to TRBJ2-2, with D perhaps TRBD2 (7 bases). Germline CDR1 and CDR2: KGHDR and SFDVKD. The CDR3 is 14 residues long. The V end was cut by 4 bases, the J end by 6 bases, with 11 bases between. The CDR3: CATSDWGGAGELFF. As DNA, the CDR3 is TGTGCCACCAGTGACTGGGGGGGCGCCGGGGAGCTGTTTTTT.

This chain links TRBV19 with TRBJ2-2, with D possibly matching TRBD2 (7 bases). From germline, CDR1 is LNHDA and CDR2 SQIVND (reference sequence). The CDR3 contains 15 residues. Trimming removed 1 base from V and 10 bases from J, with 16 bases in between. CDR3 amino acids: CASSIGLRGAVELFF. In DNA, the CDR3 is TGTGCCAGTAGTATAGGTTTACGGGGGGCGGTGGAGCTGTTTTTT.

This clone appeared once. The V and J genes are TRBV28 and TRBJ2-4, with unresolved D. V was shortened by 6 bases and J by 6 bases, with 15 bases between the two germline ends. There are 14 residues in the CDR3. Germline V gives CDR1 MDHEN, CDR2 SYDVKM. CDR3 protein: CASSSPGVLNIQYF. For the CDR3, the DNA is TGTGCCAGCAGCTCCCCCGGAGTGCTAAACATTCAGTACTTC.

The chain is built from TRBV7-9 and TRBJ2-7; TRBD2 agrees at 10 bases. Germline CDR1 SEHNR, CDR2 FQNEAQ (reference sequence). Trimming removed 1 base from V and 3 bases from J; junction bases left unmatched: 6. The CDR3 loop spans 16 amino acids. The CDR3 coding sequence is TGTGCCAGCAGCTTAGTATCTAGCGGGAGAATCTACGAGCAGTACTTC. This gives the protein CASSLVSSGRIYEQYF.

The DNA of the CDR3 is TGTGCCAGCAGCTCCTTGACTAGCGGGTCACAGACCCAGTACTTC. Its translation: CASSSLTSGSQTQYF. The J gene is TRBJ2-5, the V gene TRBV7-2; 10 bases are a match to TRBD2. Germline CDR1 is SGHTA and CDR2 is FQGNSA. The CDR3 spans 15 residues. The ends lost 4 bases at V and 6 bases at J; junction bases unmatched: 8.

This chain joins TRBV2 and TRBJ2-1, with 8 bases fitting TRBD2. V shed 5 bases, J shed 2 bases, and the junction held 8 bases outside the gene matches. The germline gives CDR1 SNHLY, CDR2 FYNNEI. The CDR3 covers 16 residues. The CDR3 coding sequence is TGTGCCAGCAGTCCTCCGGGACTAGGTACCTACAATGAGCAGTTCTTC. The encoded protein is CASSPPGLGTYNEQFF.

In DNA, the CDR3 is TGTGCCAGCAGCCTCCTCCAGGACAGTCATCGGGGTGAAAAACTGTTTTTT. It translates to CASSLLQDSHRGEKLFF. The V gene is TRBV5-6, the J gene TRBJ1-4, with D tentatively TRBD1 (6 bases). This CDR3 has 17 residues. Germline CDR1 reads SGHDT; CDR2 reads YYEEEE. The V end was cut by 4 bases, the J end by 7 bases, with 23 bases between.